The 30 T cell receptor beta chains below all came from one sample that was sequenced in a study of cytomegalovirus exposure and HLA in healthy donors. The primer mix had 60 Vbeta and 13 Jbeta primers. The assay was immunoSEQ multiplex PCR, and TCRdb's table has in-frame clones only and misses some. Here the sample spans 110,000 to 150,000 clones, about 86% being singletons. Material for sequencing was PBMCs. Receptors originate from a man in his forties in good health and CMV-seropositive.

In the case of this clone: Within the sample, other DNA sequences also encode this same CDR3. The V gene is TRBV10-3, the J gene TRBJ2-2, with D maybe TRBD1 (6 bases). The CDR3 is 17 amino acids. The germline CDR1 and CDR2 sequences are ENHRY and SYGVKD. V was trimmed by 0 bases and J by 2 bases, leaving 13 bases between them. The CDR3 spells CAISESGAGDNTGELFF. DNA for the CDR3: TGTGCCATCAGTGAGTCGGGGGCAGGTGACAACACCGGGGAGCTGTTTTTT.

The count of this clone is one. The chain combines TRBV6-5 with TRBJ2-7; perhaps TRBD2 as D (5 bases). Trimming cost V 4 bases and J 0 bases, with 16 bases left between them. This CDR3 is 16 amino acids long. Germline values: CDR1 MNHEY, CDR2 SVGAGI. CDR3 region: CASSSTWGASSYEQYF. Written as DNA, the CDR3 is TGTGCCAGCAGTTCTACCTGGGGAGCAAGCTCCTACGAGCAGTACTTC.

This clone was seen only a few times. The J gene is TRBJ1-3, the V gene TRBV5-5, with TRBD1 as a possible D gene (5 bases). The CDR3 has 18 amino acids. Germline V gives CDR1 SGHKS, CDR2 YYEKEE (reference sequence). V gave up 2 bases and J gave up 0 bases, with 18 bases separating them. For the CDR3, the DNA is TGTGCCAGCAGCTTAGGGGTCAGGGACTTATTCTCTGGAAACACCATATATTTT. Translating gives CASSLGVRDLFSGNTIYF.

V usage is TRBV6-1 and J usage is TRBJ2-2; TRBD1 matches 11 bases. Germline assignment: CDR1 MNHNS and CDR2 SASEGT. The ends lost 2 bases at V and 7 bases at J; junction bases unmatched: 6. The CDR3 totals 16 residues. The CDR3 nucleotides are TGTGCCAGCAGTGAAAGGTGGACAGGGGGCTTCGGGGAGCTGTTTTTT. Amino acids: CASSERWTGGFGELFF.

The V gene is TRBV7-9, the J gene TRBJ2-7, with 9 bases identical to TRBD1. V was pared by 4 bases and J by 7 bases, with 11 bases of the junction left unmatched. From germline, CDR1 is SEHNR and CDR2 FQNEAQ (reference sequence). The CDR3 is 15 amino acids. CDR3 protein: CASSSLDRGKGEQYF. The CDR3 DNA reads TGTGCCAGCAGCTCCTTGGACAGGGGAAAGGGAGAGCAGTACTTC.

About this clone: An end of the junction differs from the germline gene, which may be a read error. CDR3 sequence: CASSYSGGGVRSF. The CDR3 region has the DNA TGTGCCAGCAGTTACTCGGGGGGGGGCGTGCGTTCCTTC. The rearrangement joins TRBV6-6 to TRBJ1-2; TRBD1 is a possible D gene (6 bases). CDR1 is MNHNY and CDR2 is SVGAGI in the germline V gene (reference sequence). The CDR3 is 13 amino acids.

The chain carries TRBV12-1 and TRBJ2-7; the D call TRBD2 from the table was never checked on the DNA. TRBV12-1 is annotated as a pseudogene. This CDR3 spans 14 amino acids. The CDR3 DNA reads TGTGCCAGCAGCCCGGGACTCCGGACCTACGAGCAGTACTTC. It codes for CASSPGLRTYEQYF.

The CDR3 DNA reads as TGTGCCAGCAGCTTAGCAACGGTTATCTATGGCTACACCTTC. It specifies CASSLATVIYGYTF. The chain uses TRBV7-9 and TRBJ1-2; D gene unclear. The germline V gene has CDR1 SEHNR and CDR2 FQNEAQ (reference sequence). This CDR3 has 14 amino acids. V lost 0 bases, J lost 4 bases, and 9 bases lay in between.

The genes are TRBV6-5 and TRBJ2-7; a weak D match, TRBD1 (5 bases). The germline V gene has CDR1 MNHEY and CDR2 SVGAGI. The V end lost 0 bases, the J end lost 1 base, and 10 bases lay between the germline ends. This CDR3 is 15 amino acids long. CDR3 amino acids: CASSYSPGMSYEQYF. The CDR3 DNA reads TGTGCCAGCAGTTACTCCCCAGGGATGTCCTACGAGCAGTACTTC.

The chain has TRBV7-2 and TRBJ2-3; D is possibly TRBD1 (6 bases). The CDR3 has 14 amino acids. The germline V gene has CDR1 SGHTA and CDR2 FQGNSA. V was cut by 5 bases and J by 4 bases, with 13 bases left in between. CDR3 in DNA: TGTGCCAGCAGCCCGAGGGGGTTTTCAGATACGCAGTATTTT. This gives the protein CASSPRGFSDTQYF.

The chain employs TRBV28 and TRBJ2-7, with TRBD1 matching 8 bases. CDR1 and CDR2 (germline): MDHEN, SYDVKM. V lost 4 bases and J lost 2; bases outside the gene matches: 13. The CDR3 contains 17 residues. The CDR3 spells CASSSAIGTGRPYEQYF. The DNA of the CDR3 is TGTGCCAGCAGTTCAGCCATCGGGACAGGACGGCCCTACGAGCAGTACTTC.

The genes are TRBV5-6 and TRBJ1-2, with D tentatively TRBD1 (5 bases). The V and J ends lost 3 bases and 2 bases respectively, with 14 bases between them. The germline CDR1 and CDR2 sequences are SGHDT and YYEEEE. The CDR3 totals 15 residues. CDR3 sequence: CASSSSPGLNYGYTF. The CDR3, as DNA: TGTGCCAGCAGCTCATCCCCGGGACTCAACTATGGCTACACCTTC.

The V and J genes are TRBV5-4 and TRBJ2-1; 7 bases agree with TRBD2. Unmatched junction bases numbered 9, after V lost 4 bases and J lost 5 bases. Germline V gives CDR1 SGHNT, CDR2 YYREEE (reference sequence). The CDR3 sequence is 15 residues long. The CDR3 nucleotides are TGTGCCAGCAGCCGTTCGGGGGGTCCAGACAATGAGCAGTTCTTC. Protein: CASSRSGGPDNEQFF.

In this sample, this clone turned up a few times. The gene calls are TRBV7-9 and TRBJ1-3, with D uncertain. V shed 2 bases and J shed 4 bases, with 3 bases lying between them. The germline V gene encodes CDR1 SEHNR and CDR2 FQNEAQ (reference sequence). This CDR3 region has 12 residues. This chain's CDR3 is CASSLQGNTIYF. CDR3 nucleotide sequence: TGTGCCAGCAGCTTACAGGGAAACACCATATATTTT.

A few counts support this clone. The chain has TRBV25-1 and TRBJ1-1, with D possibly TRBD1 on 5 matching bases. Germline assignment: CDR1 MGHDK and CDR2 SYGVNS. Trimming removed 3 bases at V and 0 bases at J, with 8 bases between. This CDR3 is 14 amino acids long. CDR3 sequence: CASSEGGVNTEAFF. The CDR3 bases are TGTGCCAGCAGTGAGGGAGGGGTGAACACTGAAGCTTTCTTT.

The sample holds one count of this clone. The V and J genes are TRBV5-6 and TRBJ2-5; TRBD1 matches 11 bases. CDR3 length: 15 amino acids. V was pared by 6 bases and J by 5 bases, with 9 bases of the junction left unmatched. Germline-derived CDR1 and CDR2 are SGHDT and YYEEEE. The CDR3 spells CASIGQGALMETQYF. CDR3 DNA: TGTGCCAGCATCGGACAGGGGGCTTTGATGGAGACCCAGTACTTC.

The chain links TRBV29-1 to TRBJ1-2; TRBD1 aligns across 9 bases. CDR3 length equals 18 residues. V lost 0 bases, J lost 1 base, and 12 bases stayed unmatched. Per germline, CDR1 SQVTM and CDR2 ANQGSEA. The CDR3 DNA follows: TGCAGCGTTGAAGACGGGGGGACAGGGACATGGGGTAACTATGGCTACACCTTC. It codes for CSVEDGGTGTWGNYGYTF.

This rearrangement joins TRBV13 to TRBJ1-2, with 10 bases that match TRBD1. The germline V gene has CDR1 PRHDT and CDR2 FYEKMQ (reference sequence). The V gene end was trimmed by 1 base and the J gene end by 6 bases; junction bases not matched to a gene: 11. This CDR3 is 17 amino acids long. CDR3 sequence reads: CASSLEAQRGTGDGYTF. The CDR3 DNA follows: TGTGCCAGCAGCTTAGAGGCTCAACGGGGGACAGGGGATGGCTACACCTTC.

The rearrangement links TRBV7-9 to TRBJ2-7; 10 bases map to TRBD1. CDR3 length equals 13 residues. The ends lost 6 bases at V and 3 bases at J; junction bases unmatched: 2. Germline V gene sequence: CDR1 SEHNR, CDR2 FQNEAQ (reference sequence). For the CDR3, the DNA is TGTGCCAGCAGTCGGGACAGGGGCTACGAGCAGTACTTC. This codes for CASSRDRGYEQYF. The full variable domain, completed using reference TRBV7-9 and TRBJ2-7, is DTGVSQNPRHKITKRGQNVTFRCDPISEHNRLYWYRQTLGQGPEFLTYFQNEAQLEKSRLLSDRFSAERPKGSFSTLEIQRTEQGDSAMYLCASSRDRGYEQYFGPGTRLTVT.

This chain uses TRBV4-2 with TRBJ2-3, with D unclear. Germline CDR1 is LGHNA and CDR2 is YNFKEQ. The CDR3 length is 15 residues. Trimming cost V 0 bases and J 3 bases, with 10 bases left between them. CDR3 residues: CASSQERSGTDTQYF. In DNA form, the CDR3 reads TGTGCCAGCAGCCAAGAGCGGTCTGGGACAGATACGCAGTATTTT.

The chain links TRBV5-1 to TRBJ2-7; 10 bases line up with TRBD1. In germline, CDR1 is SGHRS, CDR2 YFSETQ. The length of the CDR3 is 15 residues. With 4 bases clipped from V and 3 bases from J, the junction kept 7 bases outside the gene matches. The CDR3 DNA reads TGCGCCAGCAGCCCCCGGGACAGGGGAAACTACGAGCAGTACTTC. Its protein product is CASSPRDRGNYEQYF.

CDR3 sequence reads: CASSLWAGSQYGYTF. The DNA for the CDR3 is TGTGCCAGCAGCTTGTGGGCAGGCTCCCAGTATGGCTACACCTTC. The chain links TRBV5-5 to TRBJ1-2; D call uncertain. The germline CDR1 and CDR2 sequences are SGHKS and YYEKEE (reference sequence). The CDR3 has 15 amino acids. V shed 1 base and J shed 5 bases, with 15 bases lying between them.

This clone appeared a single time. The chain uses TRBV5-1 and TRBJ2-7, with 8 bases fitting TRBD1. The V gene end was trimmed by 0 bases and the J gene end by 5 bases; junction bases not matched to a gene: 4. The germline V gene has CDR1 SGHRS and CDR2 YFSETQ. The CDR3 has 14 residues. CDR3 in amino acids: CASSLGQGINEQYF. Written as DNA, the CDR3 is TGCGCCAGCAGCTTGGGACAGGGGATAAACGAGCAGTACTTC.

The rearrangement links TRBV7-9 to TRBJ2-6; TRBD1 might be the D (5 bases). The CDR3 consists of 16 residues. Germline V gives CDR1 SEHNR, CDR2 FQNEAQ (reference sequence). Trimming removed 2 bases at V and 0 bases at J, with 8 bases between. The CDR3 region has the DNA TGTGCCAGCAGCTTATACAGGACCTCTGGGGCCAACGTCCTGACTTTC. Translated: CASSLYRTSGANVLTF.

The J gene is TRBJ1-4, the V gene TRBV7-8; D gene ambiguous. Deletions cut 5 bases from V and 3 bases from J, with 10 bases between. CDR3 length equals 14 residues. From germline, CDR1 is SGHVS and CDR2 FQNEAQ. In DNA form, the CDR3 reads TGTGCCAGCAGCCAGACCCGGGCTAATGAAAAACTGTTTTTT. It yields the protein CASSQTRANEKLFF.

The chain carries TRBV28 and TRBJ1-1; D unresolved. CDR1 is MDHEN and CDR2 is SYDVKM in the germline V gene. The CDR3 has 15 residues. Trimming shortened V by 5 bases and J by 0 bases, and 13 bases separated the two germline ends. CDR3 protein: CASSPILLMNTEAFF. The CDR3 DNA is TGTGCCAGCAGTCCAATTTTACTCATGAACACTGAAGCTTTCTTT.

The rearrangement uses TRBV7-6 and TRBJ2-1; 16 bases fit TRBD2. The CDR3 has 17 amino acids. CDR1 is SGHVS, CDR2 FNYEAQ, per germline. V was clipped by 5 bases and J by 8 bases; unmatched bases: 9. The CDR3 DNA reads TGTGCCAGCAGCCCGGGACTAGCGGGAGGGAGTTACTATGAGCAGTTCTTC. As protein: CASSPGLAGGSYYEQFF.

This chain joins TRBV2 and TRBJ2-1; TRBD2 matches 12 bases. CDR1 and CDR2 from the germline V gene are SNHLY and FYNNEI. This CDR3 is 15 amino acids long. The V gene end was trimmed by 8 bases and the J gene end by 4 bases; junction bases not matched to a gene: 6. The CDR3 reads CASDTGTSGYNEQFF. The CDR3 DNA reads TGTGCCAGCGATACGGGGACTAGCGGGTACAATGAGCAGTTCTTC. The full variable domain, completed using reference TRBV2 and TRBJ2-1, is EPEVTQTPSHQVTQMGQEVILRCVPISNHLYFYWYRQILGQKVEFLVSFYNNEISEKSEIFDDQFSVERPDGSNFTLKIRSTKLEDSAMYFCASDTGTSGYNEQFFGPGTRLTVL.

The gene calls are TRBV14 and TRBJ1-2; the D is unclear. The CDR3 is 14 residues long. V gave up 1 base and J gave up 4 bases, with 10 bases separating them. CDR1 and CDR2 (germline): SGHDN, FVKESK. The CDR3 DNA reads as TGTGCCAGCAGCCAAGGTTCAGGTCCCTATGGCTACACCTTC. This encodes CASSQGSGPYGYTF.

The CDR3 DNA sequence: TGTGCCAGCAGCACATCGACAGGGCGCGTAGGGACCCAGTACTTC. This gives the protein CASSTSTGRVGTQYF. This chain links TRBV9 with TRBJ2-5, with 7 positions matching TRBD1. This CDR3 comprises 15 residues. Losses at the gene ends were 4 bases for V and 7 bases for J; bases not matched to a gene: 13. Germline CDR1 and CDR2: SGDLS and YYNGEE.